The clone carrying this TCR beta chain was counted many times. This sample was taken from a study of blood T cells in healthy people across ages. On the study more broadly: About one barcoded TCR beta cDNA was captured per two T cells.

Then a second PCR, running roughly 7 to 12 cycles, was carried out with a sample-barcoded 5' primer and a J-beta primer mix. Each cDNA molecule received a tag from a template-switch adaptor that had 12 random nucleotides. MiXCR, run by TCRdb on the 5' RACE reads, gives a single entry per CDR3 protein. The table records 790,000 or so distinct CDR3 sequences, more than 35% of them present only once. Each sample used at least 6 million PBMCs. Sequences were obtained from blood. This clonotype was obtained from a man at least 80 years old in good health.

The DNA for the CDR3 is TGTGCCAGCAGATTACAGGGGAATAATTCACCCCTCCACTTT. Protein: CASRLQGNNSPLHF. The chain couples TRBV6-6 to TRBJ1-6, with 7 nucleotides matching TRBD1. The germline V gene has CDR1 MNHNY and CDR2 SVGAGI (reference sequence). The CDR3 extends over 14 amino acids. J was trimmed by 5 bases and V by 6 bases; bases with no gene match: 4.